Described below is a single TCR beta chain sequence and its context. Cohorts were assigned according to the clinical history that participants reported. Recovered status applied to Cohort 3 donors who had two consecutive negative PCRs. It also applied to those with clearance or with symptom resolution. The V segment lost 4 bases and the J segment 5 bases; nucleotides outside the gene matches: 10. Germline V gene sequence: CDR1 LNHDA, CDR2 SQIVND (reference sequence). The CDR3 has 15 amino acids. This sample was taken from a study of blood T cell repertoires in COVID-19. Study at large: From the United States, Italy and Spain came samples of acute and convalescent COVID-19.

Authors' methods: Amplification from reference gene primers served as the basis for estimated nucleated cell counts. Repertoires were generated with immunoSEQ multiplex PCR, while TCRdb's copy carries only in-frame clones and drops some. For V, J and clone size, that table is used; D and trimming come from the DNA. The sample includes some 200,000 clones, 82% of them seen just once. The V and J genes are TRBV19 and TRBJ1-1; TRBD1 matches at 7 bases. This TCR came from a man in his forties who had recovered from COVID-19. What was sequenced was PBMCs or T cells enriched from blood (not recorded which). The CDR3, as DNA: TGTGCCAGTAGTAATCAGGGGGTCAGTGGAACTGAAGCTTTCTTT. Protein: CASSNQGVSGTEAFF.